These T cell receptor beta chains were read from a single sample in a study of T cells in tuberculosis. TCRdb keeps only in-frame clones here, not all; method: immunoSEQ multiplex PCR. The sample contains around 60,000 clones, about 86% of which appear only once. Input material: CD1b-GMM tetramer-negative cells sorted from PBMCs. These receptors all come from an adult woman with latent tuberculosis. Each CDR3 is given with its conserved first and last residue. A D gene is named only where the DNA matches it firmly. Part of the rows lack a size; the others show once, few, many or a class for expanded clones.

j_gene	d_gene	abundance	v_gene	CDR3nt	CDR3aa
TRBJ2-3	-	few	TRBV5-4	TGTGCCAGCAGTCGTCAAGGACTTAACACAGATACGCAGTATTTT	CASSRQGLNTDTQYF
TRBJ1-3	-	-	TRBV6-1	TGTGCCAGCAGGGGGTTTAGGGGCGGCGGAAACACCATATATTTT	CASRGFRGGGNTIYF
TRBJ2-3	TRBD1	-	TRBV5-4	TGTGCCAGCAGCCTAGGGACAGGGAGGATTACAGATACGCAGTATTTT	CASSLGTGRITDTQYF
TRBJ2-5	-	-	TRBV15	TGTGCCACCAGCAGAGAACGGGGGAAGACCCAGTACTTC	CATSRERGKTQYF
TRBJ1-1	-	-	TRBV28	TGTGCCAGCAGGGGCGGGAGGAACACTGAAGCTTTCTTT	CASRGGRNTEAFF
TRBJ2-5	TRBD2	-	TRBV2	TGTGCCAGCAGTGAGGCTAGCGGGGATAAAGGGAAGACCCAGTACTTC	CASSEASGDKGKTQYF
TRBJ2-3	TRBD1	-	TRBV6-5	TGTGCCAGCAGTTACAGGGGGCGCGATACGCAGTATTTT	CASSYRGRDTQYF
TRBJ1-3	-	-	TRBV6-1	TGTGCCAGCAGAATTGACAGGCTCTCTGGAAACACCATATATTTT	CASRIDRLSGNTIYF
TRBJ2-7	-	-	TRBV28	TGTGCCAGCAGTTCTCACAGGGTTAGCTCCTACGAGCAGTACTTC	CASSSHRVSSYEQYF
TRBJ2-7	TRBD1	-	TRBV10-3	TGTGCCATCAGACAGGGGGCTTCGGACGAGCAGTACTTC	CAIRQGASDEQYF
TRBJ2-1	TRBD2	-	TRBV11-2	TGTGCCAGCAGCTTACAAGGACTAGCCCATGAGCAGTTCTTC	CASSLQGLAHEQFF
TRBJ2-7	-	-	TRBV18	TGTGCCAGCTCACCACGGCGGGGCGAGCAGTACTTC	CASSPRRGEQYF
TRBJ2-7	-	-	TRBV28	TGTGCCAGCAGCCCGCGGGGGCAGCACACCTACGAGCAGTACTTC	CASSPRGQHTYEQYF